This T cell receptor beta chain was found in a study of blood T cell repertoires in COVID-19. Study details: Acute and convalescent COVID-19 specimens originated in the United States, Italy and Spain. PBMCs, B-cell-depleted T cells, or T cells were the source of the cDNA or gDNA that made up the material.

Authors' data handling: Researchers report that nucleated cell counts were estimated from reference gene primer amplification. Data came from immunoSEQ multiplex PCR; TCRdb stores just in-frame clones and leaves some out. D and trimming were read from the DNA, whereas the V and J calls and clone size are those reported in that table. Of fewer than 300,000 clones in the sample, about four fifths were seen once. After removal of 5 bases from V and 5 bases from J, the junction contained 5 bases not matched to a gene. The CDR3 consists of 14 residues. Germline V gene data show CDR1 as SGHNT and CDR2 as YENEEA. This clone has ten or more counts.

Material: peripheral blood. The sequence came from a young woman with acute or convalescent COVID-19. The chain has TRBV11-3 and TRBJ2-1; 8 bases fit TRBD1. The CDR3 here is CASSRGQDHNEQFF. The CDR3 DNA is TGTGCCAGCAGCAGGGGACAGGACCACAATGAGCAGTTCTTC.